The 26 T cell receptor beta chains below all came from one sample that was sequenced in a study of blood T cells in healthy people across ages. Alongside a J-beta primer mix, a sample-barcoded 5' primer served in a second PCR lasting about 7 to 11 cycles. A single record per CDR3 protein comes from TCRdb applying MiXCR to the 5' RACE reads. Among 1.4 million or so distinct CDR3 sequences listed, approximately 39% were seen once. The sample comprised blood. These receptors were obtained from a woman between 18 and 29 years old in good health.

This chain links TRBV6-1 with TRBJ2-1, with 9 bases that match TRBD2. V trimming: 5 bases; J trimming: 5 bases; junction bases outside the gene matches: 7. CDR3 length: 15 residues. Germline CDR1 is MNHNS and CDR2 is SASEGT. In nucleotides, the CDR3 is TGTGCCAGCAGTCCGGCGGGGGGGCGGGACAATGAGCAGTTCTTC. It is translated as CASSPAGGRDNEQFF.

The J gene is TRBJ1-5, the V gene TRBV27; D may be TRBD1 (5 bases). The CDR3 spans 15 residues. V lost 2 bases and J lost 4, with 12 bases in between. The germline gives CDR1 MNHEY, CDR2 SMNVEV (reference sequence). In DNA form, the CDR3 reads TGTGCCAGCAGTTTAAAGGGGCGCGGGAATCAGCCCCAGCATTTT. This codes for CASSLKGRGNQPQHF.

The chain combines TRBV2 with TRBJ2-4; perhaps TRBD1 as D (6 bases). The J call is uncertain, as TRBJ2-7 better fits the DNA end. CDR1 is SNHLY, CDR2 FYNNEI, per germline. The CDR3 has 13 residues. This chain's CDR3 is CASSSSGEYEQYF. CDR3 DNA: TGTGCCAGCAGTAGTTCAGGGGAGTACGAGCAGTACTTC.

The chain is built from TRBV29-1 and TRBJ2-7; D ambiguous. There are 14 residues in the CDR3. V was clipped by 6 bases and J by 0 bases, with 15 bases between them. In germline, CDR1 is SQVTM, CDR2 ANQGSEA. CDR3 sequence (DNA): TGCAGCGTCGAGATAACTGGCATCTCCTACGAGCAGTACTTC. The encoded protein is CSVEITGISYEQYF.

V is TRBV7-2 and J is TRBJ2-7; 9 nucleotides agree with TRBD1. V shed 6 bases and J 1 base; nucleotides not matched to a gene: 7. From germline, CDR1 is SGHTA and CDR2 FQGNSA. The CDR3 has 15 amino acids. The CDR3: CASRRDRVTSYEQYF. DNA for the CDR3: TGTGCCAGCAGGAGGGACAGGGTAACATCCTACGAGCAGTACTTC. The full variable domain, rest sourced from reference TRBV7-2 and TRBJ2-7, is GAGVSQSPSNKVTEKGKDVELRCDPISGHTALYWYRQSLGQGLEFLIYFQGNSAPDKSGLPSDRFSAERTGGSVSTLTIQRTQQEDSAVYLCASRRDRVTSYEQYFGPGTRLTVT.

Details on this clonotype: Germline and junction disagree at one end, which may indicate a read error. The V gene is TRBV9, the J gene TRBJ2-3, with 8 positions matching TRBD2. The CDR3 runs 16 residues. The germline CDR1 and CDR2 sequences are SGDLS and YYNGEE. The CDR3 is CDSTPGSGGPTDTQYF. The CDR3, as DNA: TGTGACAGCACCCCGGGGAGCGGGGGACCCACGGATACGCAGTATTTT. Together with reference TRBV9 and TRBJ2-3, the CDR3 gives the full variable domain: DSGVTQTPKHLITATGQRVTLRCSPRSGDLSVYWYQQSLDQGLQFLIQYYNGEERAKGNILERFSAQQFPDLHSELNLSSLELGDSALYFCDSTPGSGGPTDTQYFGPGTRLTVL.

CDR3 in DNA: TGTGCCAGCAGTTACTCGAGGACTAGCGGGGGACTGGGCGAGCAGTTCTTC. Translating gives CASSYSRTSGGLGEQFF. V usage is TRBV6-6 and J usage is TRBJ2-1, with TRBD2 matching 13 bases. Germline CDR1 reads MNHNY; CDR2 reads SVGAGI (reference sequence). Losses at the gene ends were 0 bases for V and 10 bases for J; bases not matched to a gene: 9. The CDR3 has 17 residues.

This clonotype turned up a few times. The chain carries TRBV9 and TRBJ2-5; tentative D call: TRBD2 (5 bases). The CDR3 extends over 15 amino acids. Germline V gives CDR1 SGDLS, CDR2 YYNGEE. Trimming left V 1 base short and J 4 bases short, with 14 bases between. CDR3 amino acids: CASSVMVGEGETQYF. CDR3 DNA: TGTGCCAGCAGCGTAATGGTAGGCGAGGGAGAGACCCAGTACTTC.

The genes are TRBV6-6 and TRBJ1-1; maybe TRBD1 (5 bases). Trimming left V 5 bases short and J 3 bases short, with 16 bases between. This CDR3 comprises 15 residues. Per the germline V gene, CDR1 is MNHNY and CDR2 is SVGAGI (reference sequence). For the CDR3, the DNA is TGTGCCAGCAGTCCGTCCGGGGGGTCGTACACTGAAGCTTTCTTT. Protein product: CASSPSGGSYTEAFF.

V is TRBV28 and J is TRBJ2-7; tentative D call: TRBD1 (6 bases). Per the germline V gene, CDR1 is MDHEN and CDR2 is SYDVKM. The CDR3 sequence is 14 residues long. V was shortened by 4 bases and J by 2 bases, with 12 bases between the two germline ends. The CDR3 DNA is TGTGCCAGCAGTTCCGTTACAGGGACCTACGAGCAGTACTTC. Amino acids: CASSSVTGTYEQYF.

This clonotype was detected only a few times. The chain employs TRBV7-2 and TRBJ2-5, with D perhaps matching TRBD2 (6 bases). The CDR3 has 13 amino acids. V shed 3 bases and J shed 6 bases, with 11 bases lying between them. Looked up from germline, CDR1 is SGHTA and CDR2 is FQGNSA. DNA for the CDR3: TGTGCCAGCAGCTTGGGACTCATAAAGACCCAGTACTTC. It codes for CASSLGLIKTQYF.

The chain joins TRBV27 to TRBJ2-7; TRBD2 aligns across 13 bases. The germline gives CDR1 MNHEY, CDR2 SMNVEV (reference sequence). V lost 7 bases and J lost 7; bases outside the gene matches: 10. The CDR3 loop spans 15 amino acids. CDR3 coding DNA: TGTGCCAGCACCCTACTAGCGGGAGGGAACAATGAGCAGTACTTC. Translated: CASTLLAGGNNEQYF.

J is TRBJ2-3 and V is TRBV29-1, with D possibly called TRBD1 or TRBD2 (6 bases each). The ends were cut back, 7 bases at V and 1 base at J, with 15 bases in the middle. CDR3 length: 14 residues. CDR1 and CDR2 from the germline V gene are SQVTM and ANQGSEA. This CDR3 reads CSEYNRGRTDTQYF. CDR3 in DNA: TGCAGCGAGTACAACCGGGGGCGCACAGATACGCAGTATTTT.

This clonotype was seen repeatedly, ten times or more. The chain links TRBV21-1 to TRBJ2-7; whether TRBD1, the table's D call, matches the DNA was not checked. TRBV21-1 has pseudogene status. This CDR3 spans 12 amino acids. CDR3 loop: CASSNRGYEQYF. DNA for the CDR3: TGTGCCAGCAGCAACAGGGGGTACGAGCAGTACTTC.

This chain joins TRBV25-1 and TRBJ1-2, with a weak D call TRBD1 (6 bases). V was cut by 1 base and J by 4 bases, with 13 bases left in between. Looked up from germline, CDR1 is MGHDK and CDR2 is SYGVNS. CDR3 length equals 15 residues. CDR3 protein: CASSELRGITYGYTF. The DNA of the CDR3 is TGTGCCAGCAGTGAATTAAGGGGGATAACCTATGGCTACACCTTC.

At least ten counts were recorded for this clonotype. This chain joins TRBV29-1 and TRBJ2-1, with TRBD1 matching over 9 bases. Looked up from germline, CDR1 is SQVTM and CDR2 is ANQGSEA. There are 15 residues in the CDR3. V lost 5 bases, J lost 1 base, and 6 bases stayed unmatched. The CDR3 DNA reads TGCAGCGTTTCCCCGGACAGGGGTTCCTACAATGAGCAGTTCTTC. Translation: CSVSPDRGSYNEQFF.

The chain couples TRBV29-1 to TRBJ2-1; a weak D match, TRBD2 (6 bases). Germline CDR1 and CDR2: SQVTM and ANQGSEA. CDR3 length: 14 amino acids. Trimming stripped 8 bases from V and 6 bases from J, with 20 bases between. CDR3 in DNA: TGCAGCTCAGGGAGGCGGGTTCCTTTCAATGAGCAGTTCTTC. It encodes CSSGRRVPFNEQFF.

This rearrangement joins TRBV6-5 to TRBJ2-1, with 11 bases that match TRBD2. After removal of 5 bases from V and 0 bases from J, the junction contained 9 bases not matched to a gene. The CDR3 spans 18 residues. The germline V gene has CDR1 MNHEY and CDR2 SVGAGI. The CDR3 protein is CASSHLAGGPSSYNEQFF. As DNA, the CDR3 is TGTGCCAGCAGTCACCTAGCGGGAGGCCCGAGCTCCTACAATGAGCAGTTCTTC.

This clonotype was observed a few times. The gene calls are TRBV20-1 and TRBJ2-3, with a weak D call TRBD1 (5 bases). Germline-derived CDR1 and CDR2 are DFQATT and SNEGSKA (reference sequence). The ends were cut back, 4 bases at V and 2 bases at J, with 16 bases in the middle. This CDR3 contains 15 residues. DNA for the CDR3: TGCAGTGCTACCAACCTACAGGCGGTCACAGATACGCAGTATTTT. This translates into CSATNLQAVTDTQYF.

The rearrangement uses TRBV6-2 or TRBV6-3 and TRBJ1-2; TRBD1 aligns across 10 bases. Germline trimming cut 2 bases from V and 3 bases from J; bases unmatched to any gene: 6. Germline V gene sequence: CDR1 MNHEY, CDR2 SVGEGT. The CDR3 has 16 residues. The CDR3 bases are TGTGCCAGCAGTTACGCCCGGGACAGGGGAGACTATGGCTACACCTTC. This sequence encodes CASSYARDRGDYGYTF.

This clonotype was counted between two and nine times. The chain uses TRBV7-9 and TRBJ1-5, with 10 nucleotides matching TRBD1. Germline V gene sequence: CDR1 SEHNR, CDR2 FQNEAQ (reference sequence). The CDR3 length is 15 residues. The trim removed 5 bases at V and 6 bases at J, leaving 7 bases unmatched. Written as DNA, the CDR3 is TGTGCCAGCAGCCCGGGGACAGGGGAAGGTCAGCCCCAGCATTTT. Encoded protein: CASSPGTGEGQPQHF.

CDR3 protein: CASSVTGQGRYNEQYF. The CDR3 nucleotides are TGTGCCAGCAGCGTGACGGGACAGGGAAGATACAATGAGCAGTACTTC. The chain couples TRBV9 to TRBJ2-7, with 9 bases fitting TRBD1. V was clipped by 2 bases and J by 7 bases; unmatched bases: 13. Germline V gene data show CDR1 as SGDLS and CDR2 as YYNGEE. The CDR3 extends over 16 amino acids.

The V and J genes are TRBV9 and TRBJ2-5; TRBD1 or TRBD2 may be the D gene (5 bases each). Trimming left V 4 bases short and J 1 base short, with 17 bases between. This CDR3 region has 16 residues. The germline CDR1 and CDR2 sequences are SGDLS and YYNGEE. The CDR3 here is CASSPGTSHSQETQYF. DNA for the CDR3: TGTGCCAGCAGCCCTGGGACGTCGCATAGCCAAGAGACCCAGTACTTC.

This chain uses TRBV12-3 or TRBV12-4 with TRBJ2-3; perhaps TRBD2 as D (5 bases). CDR3 length equals 16 residues. V lost 3 bases and J 0 bases, leaving 13 bases between the germline ends. CDR3 loop: CASSFARTPSTDTQYF. CDR3 DNA sequence: TGTGCCAGCAGTTTTGCGAGGACTCCGAGCACAGATACGCAGTATTTT.

This clonotype has more than one count but fewer than ten. The chain joins TRBV12-3 or TRBV12-4 to TRBJ2-7; TRBD1 agrees at 7 bases. This CDR3 region has 15 residues. J lost 1 base, V lost 5 bases, and 8 bases had no gene match. CDR3 region: CASSMTGKGSYEQYF. CDR3 nucleotide sequence: TGTGCCAGCAGTATGACAGGGAAGGGGTCCTACGAGCAGTACTTC.

In its sample, this clonotype was seen a few times. V gene TRBV20-1 combines with J gene TRBJ1-2, with a weak D call TRBD1 (5 bases). From germline, CDR1 is DFQATT and CDR2 SNEGSKA (reference sequence). V dropped 0 bases and J dropped 6 bases, with 14 bases sitting between them. The CDR3 covers 14 residues. DNA for the CDR3: TGCAGTGCTAGAGATCGGGACCGGGGGAATGGCTACACCTTC. Translation gives CSARDRDRGNGYTF.